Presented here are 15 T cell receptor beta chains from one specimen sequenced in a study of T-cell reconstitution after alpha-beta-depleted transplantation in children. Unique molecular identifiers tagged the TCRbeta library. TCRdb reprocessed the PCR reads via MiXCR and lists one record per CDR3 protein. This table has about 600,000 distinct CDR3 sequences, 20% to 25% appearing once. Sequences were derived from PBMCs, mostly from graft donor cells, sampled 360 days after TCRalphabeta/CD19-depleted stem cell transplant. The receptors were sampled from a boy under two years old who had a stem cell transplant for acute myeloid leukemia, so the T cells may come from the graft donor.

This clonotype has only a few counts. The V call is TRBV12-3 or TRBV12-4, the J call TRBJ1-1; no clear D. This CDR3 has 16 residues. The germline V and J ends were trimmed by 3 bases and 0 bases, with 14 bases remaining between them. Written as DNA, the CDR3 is TGTGCCAGCAGTTTTTGGGCCGGGAGGCTGAACACTGAAGCTTTCTTT. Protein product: CASSFWAGRLNTEAFF.

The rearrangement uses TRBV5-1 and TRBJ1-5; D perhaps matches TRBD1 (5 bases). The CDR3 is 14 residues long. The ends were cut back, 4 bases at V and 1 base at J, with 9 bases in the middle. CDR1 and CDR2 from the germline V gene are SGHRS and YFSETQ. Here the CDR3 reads CASSPGDSNQPQHF. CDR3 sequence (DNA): TGCGCCAGCAGCCCCGGGGACAGCAATCAGCCCCAGCATTTT.

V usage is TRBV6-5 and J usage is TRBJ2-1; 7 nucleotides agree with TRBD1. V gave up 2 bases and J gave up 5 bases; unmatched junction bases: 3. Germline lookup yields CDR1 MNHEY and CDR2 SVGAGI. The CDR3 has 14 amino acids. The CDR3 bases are TGTGCCAGCAGTTACGTAGACAGGGACAATGAGCAGTTCTTC. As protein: CASSYVDRDNEQFF.

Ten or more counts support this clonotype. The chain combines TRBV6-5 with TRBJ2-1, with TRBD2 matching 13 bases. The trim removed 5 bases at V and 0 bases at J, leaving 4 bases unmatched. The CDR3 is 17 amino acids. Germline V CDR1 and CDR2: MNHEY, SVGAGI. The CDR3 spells CASSPLAGGSSYNEQFF. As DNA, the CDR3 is TGTGCCAGCAGTCCACTAGCGGGGGGGAGCTCCTACAATGAGCAGTTCTTC.

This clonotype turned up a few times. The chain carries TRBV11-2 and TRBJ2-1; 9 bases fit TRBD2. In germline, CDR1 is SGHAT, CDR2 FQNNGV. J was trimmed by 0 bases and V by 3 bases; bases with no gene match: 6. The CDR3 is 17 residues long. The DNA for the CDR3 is TGTGCCAGCAGCTTCAGAGCGGGGGGTACCTCCTACAATGAGCAGTTCTTC. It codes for CASSFRAGGTSYNEQFF.

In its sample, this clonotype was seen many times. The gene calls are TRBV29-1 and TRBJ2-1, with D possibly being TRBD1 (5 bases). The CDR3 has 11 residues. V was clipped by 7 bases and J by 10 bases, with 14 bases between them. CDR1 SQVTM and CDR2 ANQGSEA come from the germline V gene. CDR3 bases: TGCAGCGCGATCAGGGCGTCCGAGCAGTTCTTC. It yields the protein CSAIRASEQFF.

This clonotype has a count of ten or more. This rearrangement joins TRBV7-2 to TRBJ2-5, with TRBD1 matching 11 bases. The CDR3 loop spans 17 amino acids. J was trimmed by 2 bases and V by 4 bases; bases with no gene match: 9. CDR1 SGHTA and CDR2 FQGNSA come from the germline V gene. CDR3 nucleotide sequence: TGTGCCAGCAGCTACTTCGGACAGGGGGCCTTACAAGAGACCCAGTACTTC. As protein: CASSYFGQGALQETQYF.

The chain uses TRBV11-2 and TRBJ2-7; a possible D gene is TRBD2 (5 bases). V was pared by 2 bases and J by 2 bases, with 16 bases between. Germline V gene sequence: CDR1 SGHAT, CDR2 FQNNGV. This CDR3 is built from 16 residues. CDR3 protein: CASSLSPGLLTYEQYF. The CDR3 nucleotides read TGTGCCAGCAGCTTAAGCCCTGGACTTTTAACCTACGAGCAGTACTTC.

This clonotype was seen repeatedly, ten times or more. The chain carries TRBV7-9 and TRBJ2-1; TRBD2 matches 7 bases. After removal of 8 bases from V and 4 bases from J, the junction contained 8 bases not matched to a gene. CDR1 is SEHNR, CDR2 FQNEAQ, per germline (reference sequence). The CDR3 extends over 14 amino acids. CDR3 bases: TGTGCCAGCCACTTTTCTAGCGGTTACAATGAGCAGTTCTTC. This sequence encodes CASHFSSGYNEQFF.

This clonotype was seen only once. CDR3 DNA: TGTGCCAGCAGCGTTGCCGGGACAGGACCCTACGAGCAGTACTTC. Its translation is CASSVAGTGPYEQYF. This chain uses TRBV2 with TRBJ2-7, with 8 bases identical to TRBD1. The trim removed 6 bases at V and 2 bases at J, leaving 9 bases unmatched. The CDR3 totals 15 residues. CDR1 SNHLY and CDR2 FYNNEI come from the germline V gene.

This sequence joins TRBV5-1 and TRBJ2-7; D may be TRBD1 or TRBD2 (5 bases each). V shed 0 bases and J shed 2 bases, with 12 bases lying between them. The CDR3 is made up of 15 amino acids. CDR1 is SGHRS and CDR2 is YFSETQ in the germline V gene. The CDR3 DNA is TGCGCCAGCAGCTTGGCCCCGGGACCGACCTACGAGCAGTACGTC. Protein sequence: CASSLAPGPTYEQYV.

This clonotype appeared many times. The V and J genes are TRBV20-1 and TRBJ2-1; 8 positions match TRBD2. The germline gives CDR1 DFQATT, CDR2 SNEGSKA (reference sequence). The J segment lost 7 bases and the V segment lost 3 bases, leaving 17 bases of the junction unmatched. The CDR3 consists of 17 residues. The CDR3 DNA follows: TGCAGTGCTAGCGGGGGGGCGGAGGGGAGCCCTTTTAATGAGCAGTTCTTC. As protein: CSASGGAEGSPFNEQFF.

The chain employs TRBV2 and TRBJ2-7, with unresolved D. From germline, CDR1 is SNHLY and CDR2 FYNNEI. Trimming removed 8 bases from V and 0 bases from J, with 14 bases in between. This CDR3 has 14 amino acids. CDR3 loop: CASVVGASSYEQYV. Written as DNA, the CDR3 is TGTGCCAGCGTGGTCGGCGCTTCCTCCTACGAGCAGTACGTC.

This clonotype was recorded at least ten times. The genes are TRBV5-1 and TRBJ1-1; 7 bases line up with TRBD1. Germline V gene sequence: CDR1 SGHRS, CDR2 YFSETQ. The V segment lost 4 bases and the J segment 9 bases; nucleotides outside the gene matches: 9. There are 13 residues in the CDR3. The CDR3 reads CASSPPDRVKAFF. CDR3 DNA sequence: TGCGCCAGCAGCCCGCCCGACAGGGTGAAAGCTTTCTTT.

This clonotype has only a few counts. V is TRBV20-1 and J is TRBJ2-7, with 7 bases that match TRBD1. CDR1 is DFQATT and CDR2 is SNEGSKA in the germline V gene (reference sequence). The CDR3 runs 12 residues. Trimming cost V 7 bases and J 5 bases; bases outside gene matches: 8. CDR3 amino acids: CSGQGRLDEQYF. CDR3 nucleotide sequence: TGCAGTGGACAGGGCCGCTTGGACGAGCAGTACTTC.